Listed here are 30 T cell receptor beta chains from one sample, sequenced in a study of T cells after yellow fever vaccination. Using its own MiXCR run on the 5' RACE reads, TCRdb lists one record per CDR3 protein. Of some 220,000 distinct CDR3 sequences listed, approximately 3.2% are singletons. This sample comprised CD4+ T cells sorted from PBMCs, obtained 10 days after the yellow fever booster vaccination. These receptors were obtained from a man aged 18 to 29 who received the YFV17D yellow fever vaccine.

There are many counts of this clonotype. The chain links TRBV10-3 to TRBJ2-4; possibly TRBD2 for D (6 bases). Germline loops: CDR1 ENHRY, CDR2 SYGVKD. With 3 bases removed from V and 1 base from J, the gap between germline ends came to 13 bases. The CDR3 spans 16 residues. CDR3 DNA sequence: TGTGCCATCAGTGATTCGGGACTCGTCGCCAAAAACATTCAGTACTTC. Residues: CAISDSGLVAKNIQYF.

In this sample, this clonotype turned up many times. The rearrangement joins TRBV27 to TRBJ2-1; 9 bases line up with TRBD2. V dropped 4 bases and J dropped 4; count of bases not matched to a gene: 5. Germline CDR1 reads MNHEY; CDR2 reads SMNVEV (reference sequence). The CDR3 length is 15 residues. Here the CDR3 reads CASSSSGGQYNEQFF. Written as DNA, the CDR3 is TGTGCCAGCAGTTCAAGCGGGGGGCAGTACAATGAGCAGTTCTTC.

There are a few counts of this clonotype. V usage is TRBV4-3 and J usage is TRBJ2-1, with TRBD2 matching 9 bases. The CDR3 is 16 amino acids. Trimming at V came to 4 bases and at J to 6 bases, leaving 10 bases not matched to a gene. The germline V gene encodes CDR1 LGHNA and CDR2 YSLEER. This CDR3 is CASSLEPAGGLNEQFF. CDR3 coding DNA: TGCGCCAGCAGCCTCGAACCGGCGGGGGGGCTCAATGAGCAGTTCTTC.

Ten or more counts support this clonotype. The chain couples TRBV12-5 to TRBJ1-6; D is unresolved. Germline V CDR1 and CDR2: LGHNT, FRNRAP. Trimming stripped 8 bases from V and 11 bases from J, with 4 bases between. The CDR3 contains 9 residues. The CDR3 DNA sequence: TGTGCTAGTCCCCCACCCCTCCACTTT. This gives the protein CASPPPLHF.

This clonotype was seen at least ten times. The chain recombines TRBV7-2 with TRBJ2-4; D remains ambiguous. Germline V gene lookup returns CDR1 SGHTA and CDR2 FQGNSA. Trimming pared 5 bases from V and 0 bases from J, leaving 11 bases between. This CDR3 is 15 amino acids long. CDR3 sequence (DNA): TGTGCCAGCAGCCCGCTCCTTCTAGCCAAAAACATTCAGTACTTC. This encodes CASSPLLLAKNIQYF.

This clonotype was observed at least ten times. CDR3: CASSKQGLGNQPQHF. DNA for the CDR3: TGTGCCAGCAGTAAACAGGGTTTAGGCAATCAGCCCCAGCATTTT. The chain is built from TRBV6-5 and TRBJ1-5; a possible D gene is TRBD1 (6 bases). V lost 5 bases and J 2 bases, leaving 13 bases between the germline ends. Germline assignment: CDR1 MNHEY and CDR2 SVGAGI. The CDR3 runs to 15 residues.

This clonotype was observed many times. The rearrangement uses TRBV6-5 and TRBJ1-2; 9 bases line up with TRBD1. This CDR3 spans 15 amino acids. The germline V gene encodes CDR1 MNHEY and CDR2 SVGAGI. V lost 4 bases, J lost 8 bases, and 11 bases stayed unmatched. CDR3: CASSSTSGTGQGYTF. DNA for the CDR3: TGTGCCAGCAGTTCAACGTCGGGGACAGGGCAAGGCTACACCTTC.

The gene calls are TRBV15 and TRBJ2-7; 9 positions match TRBD1. The CDR3 contains 16 residues. Germline assignment: CDR1 LNHNV and CDR2 YYDKDF (reference sequence). With 0 bases clipped from V and 2 bases from J, the junction kept 5 bases outside the gene matches. As DNA, the CDR3 is TGTGCCACCAGCAGAGACGGACAGGGGAGGCCCTACGAGCAGTACGTC. This codes for CATSRDGQGRPYEQYV.

This clonotype has only a few counts. CDR3 residues: CASSLTAGSYNEQFF. The CDR3 DNA sequence: TGTGCCAGCAGCTTAACAGCGGGGAGCTACAATGAGCAGTTCTTC. The V gene is TRBV7-9, the J gene TRBJ2-1; 7 bases align to TRBD2. CDR1 is SEHNR and CDR2 is FQNEAQ in the germline V gene (reference sequence). Trimming took 2 bases from V and 3 from J; bases not matched to a gene: 4. This CDR3 is 15 amino acids long.

At least ten counts were recorded for this clonotype. This chain joins TRBV7-9 and TRBJ1-5; 10 bases fit TRBD1. The CDR3 consists of 16 residues. Germline assignment: CDR1 SEHNR and CDR2 FQNEAQ (reference sequence). The J segment lost 7 bases and the V segment lost 5 bases, leaving 11 bases of the junction unmatched. The CDR3 spells CASSPGTGVVRQPQHF. DNA for the CDR3: TGTGCCAGCAGCCCCGGGACAGGGGTAGTAAGGCAGCCCCAGCATTTT.

This clonotype was detected a few times. The rearrangement joins TRBV20-1 to TRBJ2-7; 8 bases align to TRBD2. The CDR3 loop spans 14 amino acids. With 6 bases clipped from V and 2 bases from J, the junction kept 9 bases outside the gene matches. Germline V gene lookup returns CDR1 DFQATT and CDR2 SNEGSKA (reference sequence). The DNA of the CDR3 is TGCAGTGCATTGAGCGGGGGCCTGACCTACGAGCAGTACTTC. Translated, it gives CSALSGGLTYEQYF.

This clonotype was detected many times. J is TRBJ2-1 and V is TRBV2; possible D gene TRBD2, 5 bases. The CDR3 spans 13 residues. Trimming took off 3 bases at V and 8 bases at J, with 11 bases between the two ends. The germline V gene has CDR1 SNHLY and CDR2 FYNNEI. CDR3 coding DNA: TGTGCCAGCAGTGATGATAGGGAGTATGAGCAGTTCTTC. It codes for CASSDDREYEQFF.

This clonotype occurred many times. This chain joins TRBV3-1 and TRBJ2-7; TRBD2 aligns across 7 bases. V was pared by 6 bases and J by 4 bases, with 6 bases of the junction left unmatched. This CDR3 contains 13 residues. Germline V gene sequence: CDR1 LGHDT, CDR2 YNNKEL (reference sequence). The CDR3, as DNA: TGTGCCAGCAGGGGGGACTACCGTTACGAGCAGTACGTC. As protein: CASRGDYRYEQYV.

This clonotype has a count of ten or more. The genes are TRBV5-1 and TRBJ1-1; D call uncertain. The CDR3 consists of 15 residues. The germline V gene encodes CDR1 SGHRS and CDR2 YFSETQ. The germline V and J ends were trimmed by 0 bases and 7 bases, with 16 bases remaining between them. Written as DNA, the CDR3 is TGCGCCAGCAGCTTGGGGCCCCCGCGGGCGGGTGAAGCTTTCTTT. It translates to CASSLGPPRAGEAFF. Drawing the rest from reference TRBV5-1 and TRBJ1-1, the complete variable domain is KAGVTQTPRYLIKTRGQQVTLSCSPISGHRSVSWYQQTPGQGLQFLFEYFSETQRNKGNFPGRFSGRQFSNSRSEMNVSTLELGDSALYLCASSLGPPRAGEAFFGQGTRLTVV.

This clonotype was seen repeatedly, ten times or more. The V call is TRBV20-1, the J call TRBJ2-7, with D possibly called TRBD1 or TRBD2 (5 bases each). With 4 bases removed from V and 2 bases from J, the gap between germline ends came to 12 bases. Germline V gene data show CDR1 as DFQATT and CDR2 as SNEGSKA (reference sequence). This CDR3 has 13 amino acids. In nucleotides, the CDR3 is TGCAGTGCTATGGGCAGGGAGACCTACGAGCAGTACTTC. Its translation: CSAMGRETYEQYF.

This clonotype was observed many times. The V gene is TRBV19, the J gene TRBJ2-3; D gene ambiguous. The CDR3 has 13 residues. V lost 3 bases and J 3 bases, leaving 7 bases between the germline ends. CDR1 is LNHDA and CDR2 is SQIVND in the germline V gene (reference sequence). DNA for the CDR3: TGTGCCAGTAGTATGAGACCGACAGATACGCAGTATTTT. Protein product: CASSMRPTDTQYF. Based on the CDR3 plus reference TRBV19 and TRBJ2-3, the full variable domain is DGGITQSPKYLFRKEGQNVTLSCEQNLNHDAMYWYRQDPGQGLRLIYYSQIVNDFQKGDIAEGYSVSREKKESFPLTVTSAQKNPTAFYLCASSMRPTDTQYFGPGTRLTVL.

Only a few counts were recorded for this clonotype. This sequence joins TRBV5-1 and TRBJ2-5; 8 bases agree with TRBD2. There are 16 residues in the CDR3. V lost 1 base, J lost 1 base, and 6 bases stayed unmatched. CDR1 SGHRS and CDR2 YFSETQ come from the germline V gene. CDR3 sequence reads: CASSLTLSGTQETQYF. CDR3 DNA: TGCGCCAGCAGCTTGACACTTAGCGGGACCCAAGAGACCCAGTACTTC.

The table lists this clonotype with a few counts. The V gene is TRBV7-8, the J gene TRBJ1-5; D gene unclear. Trimming left V 1 base short and J 2 bases short, with 9 bases between. The CDR3 totals 15 residues. The germline gives CDR1 SGHVS, CDR2 FQNEAQ. The CDR3 DNA reads as TGTGCCAGCAGCTTAGTCGAGGGCCGCAATCAGCCCCAGCATTTT. Protein product: CASSLVEGRNQPQHF. The full variable domain, its missing parts supplied by reference TRBV7-8 and TRBJ1-5, is GAGVSQSPRYKVAKRGQDVALRCDPISGHVSLFWYQQALGQGPEFLTYFQNEAQLDKSGLPSDRFFAERPEGSVSTLKIQRTQQEDSAVYLCASSLVEGRNQPQHFGDGTRLSIL.

This clonotype came up many times. The chain is built from TRBV4-3 and TRBJ2-3; TRBD1 agrees at 9 bases. The junction had 10 bases not matched to a gene; V was cut back by 4 bases and J by 2 bases. In germline, CDR1 is LGHNA, CDR2 YSLEER. There are 17 residues in the CDR3. As DNA, the CDR3 is TGCGCCAGCAGCCGAGATTCCGGGACAGGGACCACAGATACGCAGTATTTT. This translates into CASSRDSGTGTTDTQYF.

This clonotype occurred a few times. The chain is built from TRBV7-2 and TRBJ1-6; 7 positions match TRBD1. CDR3 length: 19 amino acids. V was pared by 5 bases and J by 4 bases, with 17 bases of the junction left unmatched. CDR1 is SGHTA, CDR2 FQGNSA, per germline. The CDR3, as DNA: TGTGCCAGCAGCCCTGGGACAGCGCGAGGGGGCAGATATAATTCACCCCTCCACTTT. It specifies CASSPGTARGGRYNSPLHF.

This clonotype has a count of ten or more. A junction boundary mismatches the germline segment, possibly from a read error. This chain links TRBV7-7 with TRBJ2-1, with 8 bases matching TRBD2. The germline V gene encodes CDR1 SSHAT and CDR2 FNYEAQ (reference sequence). The CDR3 extends over 15 amino acids. DNA for the CDR3: TGTGCTAGCAGCCCTTTCGGGGGGGCCCCCAATGAGCAGTTCTTC. This encodes CASSPFGGAPNEQFF.

This clonotype was seen repeatedly, ten times or more. The V gene is TRBV20-1, the J gene TRBJ2-3; unclear D gene. The V end lost 5 bases, the J end lost 2 bases, and 20 bases lay between the germline ends. Germline assignment: CDR1 DFQATT and CDR2 SNEGSKA (reference sequence). This CDR3 spans 16 amino acids. Here the CDR3 reads CSALTHLRHPTDTQYF. The CDR3 nucleotides read TGCAGTGCTTTGACCCACTTGCGGCACCCCACAGATACGCAGTATTTT.

This clonotype showed up many times. The chain is built from TRBV9 and TRBJ2-3, with D unclear. Germline lookup yields CDR1 SGDLS and CDR2 YYNGEE. The CDR3 spans 12 residues. Between the trimmed V and J ends, which lost 3 bases and 5 bases, there was a span of 7 bases. This CDR3 reads CASSATGDTQYF. The CDR3 bases are TGTGCCAGCAGCGCGACCGGAGATACGCAGTATTTT.

This clonotype was seen at least ten times. V gene TRBV5-6 combines with J gene TRBJ2-5, with 7 bases aligning to TRBD2. J gave up 5 bases and V 1 base, and 8 bases lay outside the gene matches. The CDR3 contains 15 residues. Germline CDR1 and CDR2: SGHDT and YYEEEE. The CDR3 spells CASSLRAMGGETQYF. Written as DNA, the CDR3 is TGTGCCAGCAGCTTGAGAGCCATGGGAGGGGAGACCCAGTACTTC.

This clonotype was seen more than once but under ten times. The chain carries TRBV20-1 and TRBJ2-1, with 13 bases that match TRBD2. CDR1 DFQATT and CDR2 SNEGSKA come from the germline V gene (reference sequence). J was trimmed by 2 bases and V by 3 bases; bases with no gene match: 1. The CDR3 extends over 15 amino acids. CDR3 DNA: TGCAGTGCTAGGGGACTAGCGGGGACCTACAATGAGCAGTTCTTC. Translated: CSARGLAGTYNEQFF.

This clonotype was seen repeatedly, ten times or more. The rearrangement joins TRBV6-5 to TRBJ1-6; D is uncertain. V was clipped by 0 bases and J by 2 bases, with 11 bases between them. The germline CDR1 and CDR2 sequences are MNHEY and SVGAGI. The CDR3 runs 17 residues. CDR3 nucleotides: TGTGCCAGCAGTTACTCGATCACGGCCACCTATAATTCACCCCTCCACTTT. Its protein product is CASSYSITATYNSPLHF.

This clonotype came up many times. The chain carries TRBV6-6 and TRBJ1-1, with 8 bases aligning to TRBD1. The CDR3 spans 13 residues. Germline CDR1 and CDR2: MNHNY and SVGAGI (reference sequence). V lost 10 bases to trimming and J lost 7 bases; unmatched junction nucleotides: 11. CDR3 loop: CATTDRGEGEAFF. CDR3 nucleotide sequence: TGTGCCACCACTGACAGGGGAGAAGGTGAAGCTTTCTTT.

In this sample, this clonotype turned up a few times. V usage is TRBV6-2 or TRBV6-3 and J usage is TRBJ1-5; 8 nucleotides agree with TRBD1. The ends lost 6 bases at V and 4 bases at J; junction bases unmatched: 14. The CDR3 runs to 17 residues. Germline V gene data show CDR1 as MNHEY and CDR2 as SVGEGT. The CDR3: CASRTITGGSFNQPQHF. In nucleotides, the CDR3 is TGTGCCAGCAGGACCATCACAGGGGGATCCTTTAATCAGCCCCAGCATTTT.

With respect to this clonotype: A much larger clonotype is one base distant, so this may be a read error. The CDR3 DNA reads TGTGCCATCTGTACACCGAGGGGAGGAGAGACCCAGTACTTC. Amino acid sequence: CAICTPRGGETQYF. The chain employs TRBV10-3 and TRBJ2-5, with D possibly being TRBD2 (6 bases). The germline V gene has CDR1 ENHRY and CDR2 SYGVKD. The V end lost 8 bases, the J end lost 4 bases, and 17 bases lay between the germline ends. This CDR3 region has 14 residues.

Here the CDR3 DNA reads TGTGCCAGCAGCAAAGGGAGCTCCTACGAGCAGTACTTC. Amino acids: CASSKGSSYEQYF. The genes are TRBV5-5 and TRBJ2-7, with a weak D call TRBD2 (5 bases). The CDR3 covers 13 residues. V shed 4 bases and J shed 0 bases, with 8 bases lying between them. CDR1 and CDR2 from the germline V gene are SGHKS and YYEKEE (reference sequence). The entire variable domain, with the rest obtained from reference TRBV5-5 and TRBJ2-7, is as follows: DAGVTQSPTHLIKTRGQQVTLRCSPISGHKSVSWYQQVLGQGPQFIFQYYEKEERGRGNFPDRFSARQFPNYSSELNVNALLLGDSALYLCASSKGSSYEQYFGPGTRLTVT.